The 15 T cell receptor beta chains below come from one sample, sequenced in a study of T cell responses to AZD1222 COVID-19 vaccine. Profiled with immunoSEQ multiplex PCR; TCRdb holds only in-frame clones, not every one. The sample has roughly 150,000 clones, roughly nine tenths seen once. The material was peripheral blood, obtained on day 0 of AZD1222 vaccination. The receptor source for this set is an adult in good health.

This clone was counted only a few times. The chain links TRBV5-4 to TRBJ2-1; unclear D gene. The CDR3 length is 16 residues. CDR1 is SGHNT, CDR2 YYREEE, per germline (reference sequence). V was trimmed by 3 bases and J by 0 bases, leaving 13 bases between them. CDR3 nucleotide sequence: TGTGCCAGCAGCTCCCTCTCCTTGAACTCCTACAATGAGCAGTTCTTC. Translation: CASSSLSLNSYNEQFF.

Comment on this clone: Other DNA sequences in this sample translate to the same CDR3. The chain links TRBV7-8 to TRBJ2-7; no firm D call. V was clipped by 0 bases and J by 0 bases, with 6 bases between them. The CDR3 runs 14 residues. Germline CDR1 reads SGHVS; CDR2 reads FQNEAQ. CDR3 protein: CASSLATGSYEQYF. CDR3 in DNA: TGTGCCAGCAGCTTAGCGACTGGCTCCTACGAGCAGTACTTC.

The J gene is TRBJ2-2, the V gene TRBV5-4, with 8 bases that match TRBD1. The CDR3 runs 15 residues. V gave up 9 bases and J gave up 1 base; unmatched junction bases: 8. Germline values: CDR1 SGHNT, CDR2 YYREEE (reference sequence). CDR3 in DNA: TGTGCCACCCCGCTCGGGACAGGGAACACCGGGGAGCTGTTTTTT. It encodes CATPLGTGNTGELFF.

V is TRBV5-1 and J is TRBJ1-3; D is unresolved. Trimming pared 4 bases from V and 6 bases from J, leaving 11 bases between. The CDR3 runs to 13 residues. Per germline, CDR1 SGHRS and CDR2 YFSETQ. The CDR3 reads CASSAPPTNTIYF. The DNA of the CDR3 is TGCGCCAGCAGCGCCCCCCCCACAAACACCATATATTTT.

The chain joins TRBV27 to TRBJ2-6, with 9 bases fitting TRBD1. Germline-derived CDR1 and CDR2 are MNHEY and SMNVEV (reference sequence). The CDR3 has 18 residues. With V trimmed by 5 bases and J by 0 bases, 8 bases remained unmatched. The DNA for the CDR3 is TGTGCCAGCAGTCGTACAGGGGGCGACCTCTCTGGGGCCAACGTCCTGACTTTC. This encodes CASSRTGGDLSGANVLTF. The complete variable domain, with remaining parts taken from reference TRBV27 and TRBJ2-6, reads EAQVTQNPRYLITVTGKKLTVTCSQNMNHEYMSWYRQDPGLGLRQIYYSMNVEVTDKGDVPEGYKVSRKEKRNFPLILESPSPNQTSLYFCASSRTGGDLSGANVLTFGAGSRLTVL.

The chain has TRBV19 and TRBJ2-6; D remains ambiguous. Trimming took off 3 bases at V and 0 bases at J, with 3 bases between the two ends. The CDR3 has 14 amino acids. The germline V gene has CDR1 LNHDA and CDR2 SQIVND (reference sequence). CDR3 region: CASSISSGANVLTF. In nucleotides, the CDR3 is TGTGCCAGTAGTATCAGCTCTGGGGCCAACGTCCTGACTTTC. The variable domain in full, completed from reference TRBV19 and TRBJ2-6, reads DGGITQSPKYLFRKEGQNVTLSCEQNLNHDAMYWYRQDPGQGLRLIYYSQIVNDFQKGDIAEGYSVSREKKESFPLTVTSAQKNPTAFYLCASSISSGANVLTFGAGSRLTVL.

The table lists this clone with a count of one. The J gene is TRBJ2-7, the V gene TRBV5-1; maybe TRBD1 (5 bases). This CDR3 is built from 14 residues. From germline, CDR1 is SGHRS and CDR2 YFSETQ. V lost 1 base, J lost 3 bases, and 11 bases lay in between. The CDR3 DNA reads TGCGCCAGCAGCTTGTCAGGGTTGGGCTACGAGCAGTACTTC. This codes for CASSLSGLGYEQYF.

This clone was counted between two and nine times. In nucleotides, the CDR3 is TGTGCCAGCACGGGGGAACAAGAGACCCAGTACTTC. As protein: CASTGEQETQYF. The chain links TRBV2 to TRBJ2-5, with a possible D match to TRBD2 (6 bases). Germline CDR1 reads SNHLY; CDR2 reads FYNNEI. V was shortened by 7 bases and J by 2 bases, with 8 bases between the two germline ends. The CDR3 contains 12 residues.

This chain joins TRBV27 and TRBJ2-7; D remains unclear. There are 17 residues in the CDR3. Trimming took off 5 bases at V and 3 bases at J, with 23 bases between the two ends. Germline CDR1 reads MNHEY; CDR2 reads SMNVEV (reference sequence). The CDR3 nucleotides read TGTGCCAGCAGTCCCCGGTTTCCCCACCTCCCTCTCTACGAGCAGTACTTC. It codes for CASSPRFPHLPLYEQYF.

This chain links TRBV6-5 with TRBJ1-5; tentatively, D is TRBD1 (5 bases). This CDR3 region has 15 residues. Germline-derived CDR1 and CDR2 are MNHEY and SVGAGI. The V and J ends lost 2 bases and 7 bases respectively, with 15 bases between them. The CDR3 DNA sequence: TGTGCCAGCAGTTACGGGTGGGGGTCCGGACAGCCCCAGCATTTT. The encoded protein is CASSYGWGSGQPQHF.

The chain couples TRBV5-6 to TRBJ2-7; 10 positions match TRBD2. This CDR3 has 16 residues. V gave up 4 bases and J gave up 3 bases; unmatched junction bases: 10. The V gene's germline CDR1 is SGHDT and CDR2 YYEEEE. The CDR3 nucleotides read TGTGCCAGCAGCCCAACCTCTAGCGGGGGCCTCTACGAGCAGTACGTC. The encoded protein is CASSPTSSGGLYEQYV.

This chain uses TRBV6-4 with TRBJ2-5, with D unresolved. In germline, CDR1 is MRHNA, CDR2 SNTAGT. V lost 6 bases, J lost 1 base, and 9 bases lay in between. This CDR3 has 13 amino acids. CDR3 protein: CASSRNAQETQYF. The CDR3 nucleotides are TGTGCCAGCAGCAGAAACGCCCAAGAGACCCAGTACTTC.

This clone was counted a few times. The chain has TRBV15 and TRBJ2-2; D gene ambiguous. Germline loops: CDR1 LNHNV, CDR2 YYDKDF (reference sequence). The V and J ends lost 6 bases and 0 bases respectively, with 8 bases between them. The CDR3 length is 14 residues. The CDR3 nucleotides read TGTGCCACCAGGGGTACAGCGAACACCGGGGAGCTGTTTTTT. It is translated as CATRGTANTGELFF.

This clone is a singleton in its sample. The V gene is TRBV20-1, the J gene TRBJ2-5; D perhaps matches TRBD2 (6 bases). The CDR3 is 14 amino acids. Trimming stripped 3 bases from V and 4 bases from J, with 15 bases between. Looked up from germline, CDR1 is DFQATT and CDR2 is SNEGSKA (reference sequence). CDR3 amino acids: CSASRLVIGETQYF. The CDR3 coding sequence is TGCAGTGCTAGTCGACTAGTGATCGGAGAGACCCAGTACTTC.

The rearrangement joins TRBV13 to TRBJ2-3, with 8 bases lining up with TRBD2. CDR1 and CDR2 (germline): PRHDT, FYEKMQ (reference sequence). The CDR3 consists of 18 residues. Unmatched junction bases numbered 11, after V lost 0 bases and J lost 3 bases. CDR3 residues: CASSLGLKSVAGTDTQYF. The CDR3 nucleotides read TGTGCCAGCAGCTTAGGCCTTAAGTCCGTAGCGGGGACAGATACGCAGTATTTT.